This TCR beta chain was obtained from a study of blood T cells in healthy people across ages. General study points: Older age went with lower TCR beta diversity per million T cells, in a roughly linear way.

PCR was performed a second time for about 7 to 12 cycles using a sample-barcoded 5' primer and a J-beta primer mix. Tags on each cDNA molecule came from a template-switch adaptor with 12 random nucleotides. TCRdb passed the 5' RACE reads through MiXCR, listing each CDR3 protein once. Found here are some 1.5 million distinct CDR3 sequences, 25% to 30% of them singletons; the top ten hold roughly 8%. V dropped 0 bases and J dropped 9 bases, with 21 bases sitting between them. The CDR3 has 16 amino acids. Germline V lookup: CDR1 LGHNA, CDR2 YSLEER. In this sample, this clonotype turned up a few times. No antigen is known for it.

This chain uses TRBV4-3 with TRBJ2-7, with a tentative D call TRBD2 (5 bases). This clonotype originated in a woman between 25 and 40 years old in good health. Sequencing used blood. CDR3 amino acids: CASSQDSAGPRVVQYF. The DNA of the CDR3 is TGCGCCAGCAGCCAAGATTCGGCGGGTCCTAGAGTAGTGCAGTACTTC.